The TCR beta chain described here comes from a study of Graves' ophthalmopathy and Graves' hyperthyroidism. As diagnostic evidence, clinical symptoms, serum thyroxine, TRAb, thyroid ultrasound and orbital computed tomography were relied upon. Amplification of the TCR beta CDR3 regions used RNA transcripts (as template). First-round RT-PCR relied on HTBI primers, and a second-round multiplex PCR came next. TCRdb re-called the multiplex PCR reads through MiXCR, storing one row per CDR3 protein. This sample carries around 1,200,000 distinct CDR3 sequences, about 35% of them seen once, and the ten largest clones take roughly 10%. V lost 5 bases and J 7 bases, leaving 14 bases between the germline ends. CDR1 is MGHDK, CDR2 SYGVNS, per germline. CDR3 size: 14 residues.

The TCR originated in an adult man with Graves' hyperthyroidism. The chain has TRBV25-1 and TRBJ1-4, with D possibly being TRBD1 (6 bases). Sequenced material: peripheral blood or thyroid tissue (not recorded which). DNA for the CDR3: TGTGCCAGCAGTACCAAGGGGGAGGGTGAAAAACTGTTTTTT. Translation: CASSTKGEGEKLFF.